A selection of T cell receptor beta chains follows, all from one sample in a study of T-cell reconstitution after alpha-beta-depleted transplantation in children. TCRdb analysed the PCR reads with MiXCR anew, one entry per CDR3 protein. The table has around 300,000 distinct CDR3 sequences, about a quarter seen once. The sequencing used PBMCs, mostly from graft donor cells, collected 180 days after TCRalphabeta/CD19-depleted stem cell transplant. The receptors were sampled from a male patient between 10 and 17 years old who had a stem cell transplant for acute lymphoblastic leukemia, so the T cells may come from the graft donor. Both conserved end residues are part of each CDR3. Each record gives: clone size, J gene, D gene, V gene, CDR3 protein, CDR3 DNA. A D gene is named only where the DNA matches it firmly. Clone size is given for some rows only: seen once, a few or many times, or a class if the clone is expanded.

abundance: -; j_gene: TRBJ2-3; d_gene: TRBD2; v_gene: TRBV7-7; CDR3aa: CASSPTSGRGKPDTQYF; CDR3nt: TGTGCCAGCAGCCCGACTAGCGGGAGGGGGAAACCAGATACGCAGTATTTT
abundance: many; j_gene: TRBJ2-1; d_gene: -; v_gene: TRBV4-1; CDR3aa: CASSQGGLVPYNEQFF; CDR3nt: TGCGCCAGCAGCCAGGGCGGGCTTGTTCCCTACAATGAGCAGTTCTTC
abundance: -; j_gene: TRBJ2-1; d_gene: -; v_gene: TRBV20-1; CDR3aa: CSARVRGFGYNEQFF; CDR3nt: TGCAGTGCTAGAGTACGAGGATTCGGCTACAATGAGCAGTTCTTC
abundance: many; j_gene: TRBJ2-4; d_gene: -; v_gene: TRBV4-1; CDR3aa: CASSQDLGDKNIQYF; CDR3nt: TGCGCCAGCAGCCAAGATCTAGGAGACAAAAACATTCAGTACTTC
abundance: few; j_gene: TRBJ2-1; d_gene: -; v_gene: TRBV10-3; CDR3aa: CAISDGGNSYNEQFF; CDR3nt: TGTGCCATCAGTGACGGCGGGAACTCCTACAATGAGCAGTTCTTC
abundance: few; j_gene: TRBJ2-4; d_gene: -; v_gene: TRBV7-9; CDR3aa: CASSLVSRIENIQYF; CDR3nt: TGTGCCAGCAGCTTAGTGTCTAGGATTGAAAACATTCAGTACTTC
abundance: few; j_gene: TRBJ2-5; d_gene: -; v_gene: TRBV20-1; CDR3aa: CSARDVFRGRPIQETQYF; CDR3nt: TGCAGTGCTAGAGACGTGTTTAGGGGTCGGCCCATCCAAGAGACCCAGTACTTC
abundance: -; j_gene: TRBJ2-5; d_gene: -; v_gene: TRBV4-1; CDR3aa: CASSRARETQYF; CDR3nt: TGCGCCAGCAGCCGAGCTAGGGAGACCCAGTACTTC
abundance: few; j_gene: TRBJ2-7; d_gene: TRBD2; v_gene: TRBV27; CDR3aa: CASSLVAGGLYEQYF; CDR3nt: TGTGCCAGCAGTTTAGTGGCGGGAGGGCTCTACGAGCAGTACTTC
abundance: -; j_gene: TRBJ2-1; d_gene: -; v_gene: TRBV19; CDR3aa: CASSIHPVRNEQFF; CDR3nt: TGTGCCAGTAGTATCCACCCGGTACGGAATGAGCAGTTCTTC
abundance: many; j_gene: TRBJ2-1; d_gene: TRBD1; v_gene: TRBV29-1; CDR3aa: CSADRSSYNEQFF; CDR3nt: TGCAGCGCGGACAGGAGCTCCTACAATGAGCAGTTCTTC
abundance: -; j_gene: TRBJ2-1; d_gene: -; v_gene: TRBV9; CDR3aa: CASSRMGPNEQFF; CDR3nt: TGTGCCAGCAGCCGGATGGGTCCCAATGAGCAGTTCTTC
abundance: -; j_gene: TRBJ1-3; d_gene: TRBD1; v_gene: TRBV5-6; CDR3aa: CASSLVVRTGVGNTIYF; CDR3nt: TGTGCCAGCAGCTTGGTAGTCCGGACAGGGGTCGGAAACACCATATATTTT
abundance: few; j_gene: TRBJ2-1; d_gene: TRBD1; v_gene: TRBV25-1; CDR3aa: CASSDILTPGQVYNEQFF; CDR3nt: TGTGCCAGCAGTGATATCCTGACCCCGGGACAGGTTTACAATGAGCAGTTCTTC
abundance: few; j_gene: TRBJ2-7; d_gene: -; v_gene: TRBV28; CDR3aa: CASSLFSSPGTHYEQYF; CDR3nt: TGTGCCAGCAGTTTATTCTCCTCCCCCGGGACTCACTACGAGCAGTACTTC
abundance: few; j_gene: TRBJ2-7; d_gene: -; v_gene: TRBV25-1; CDR3aa: CASSASQASYEQYF; CDR3nt: TGTGCCAGCAGTGCCTCACAGGCCAGCTACGAGCAGTACTTC
abundance: -; j_gene: TRBJ2-7; d_gene: -; v_gene: TRBV7-9; CDR3aa: CASSPVALYEQYF; CDR3nt: TGTGCCAGCAGCCCGGTGGCTCTTTACGAGCAGTACTTC
abundance: -; j_gene: TRBJ2-5; d_gene: TRBD2; v_gene: TRBV18; CDR3aa: CASSTLGRGGYQETQYF; CDR3nt: TGTGCCAGCTCAACCCTTGGCCGGGGAGGGTACCAAGAGACCCAGTACTTC
abundance: few; j_gene: TRBJ2-7; d_gene: -; v_gene: TRBV29-1; CDR3aa: CSVVVSNYEQYF; CDR3nt: TGCAGCGTTGTCGTGTCAAACTACGAGCAGTACTTC
abundance: few; j_gene: TRBJ2-7; d_gene: -; v_gene: TRBV5-6; CDR3aa: CASSLAAGSGYEQYF; CDR3nt: TGTGCCAGCAGCTTGGCCGCAGGGAGTGGCTACGAGCAGTACTTC
abundance: -; j_gene: TRBJ1-5; d_gene: TRBD1; v_gene: TRBV29-1; CDR3aa: CSVRTGGKGNQPQHF; CDR3nt: TGCAGCGTTCGAACAGGGGGCAAAGGAAATCAGCCCCAGCATTTT
abundance: few; j_gene: TRBJ1-5; d_gene: -; v_gene: TRBV4-1; CDR3aa: CASSQEGRGGNQPQHF; CDR3nt: TGCGCCAGCAGCCAAGAAGGCCGGGGAGGCAATCAGCCCCAGCATTTT
abundance: -; j_gene: TRBJ2-1; d_gene: TRBD2; v_gene: TRBV15; CDR3aa: CATSSTSGYNEQFF; CDR3nt: TGTGCCACCAGCAGTACTAGCGGGTACAATGAGCAGTTCTTC
abundance: -; j_gene: TRBJ2-1; d_gene: TRBD1; v_gene: TRBV9; CDR3aa: CASSVGDRGVNRGLNEQFF; CDR3nt: TGTGCCAGCAGCGTAGGGGACAGGGGGGTTAATAGGGGTTTAAATGAGCAGTTCTTC
abundance: few; j_gene: TRBJ2-5; d_gene: TRBD2; v_gene: TRBV4-2; CDR3aa: CASSQVLAGGKETQYF; CDR3nt: TGTGCCAGCAGCCAAGTACTAGCGGGAGGTAAAGAGACCCAGTACTTC
abundance: -; j_gene: TRBJ2-3; d_gene: -; v_gene: TRBV2; CDR3aa: CASSEAGTQYF; CDR3nt: TGTGCCAGCAGTGAAGCTGGTACGCAGTATTTT
abundance: few; j_gene: TRBJ2-1; d_gene: -; v_gene: TRBV4-1; CDR3aa: CASSQDGATHYNEQFF; CDR3nt: TGCGCCAGCAGCCAAGATGGGGCAACACATTACAATGAGCAGTTCTTC
abundance: -; j_gene: TRBJ2-4; d_gene: TRBD2; v_gene: TRBV6-1; CDR3aa: CASSWSYKTSGRAMGIQYF; CDR3nt: TGTGCCAGCAGCTGGTCCTATAAGACTAGCGGGAGGGCCATGGGCATTCAGTACTTC
abundance: few; j_gene: TRBJ2-6; d_gene: TRBD2; v_gene: TRBV20-1; CDR3aa: CSANLAGESGANVLTF; CDR3nt: TGCAGTGCTAACCTTGCGGGGGAGTCTGGGGCCAACGTCCTGACTTTC
abundance: few; j_gene: TRBJ2-7; d_gene: TRBD2; v_gene: TRBV7-9; CDR3aa: CASSFRTSGSSYEQYF; CDR3nt: TGTGCCAGCAGCTTCCGGACTAGCGGGAGCTCCTACGAGCAGTACTTC
abundance: -; j_gene: TRBJ2-3; d_gene: TRBD2; v_gene: TRBV4-1; CDR3aa: CASSRGGGSHTDTQYF; CDR3nt: TGCGCCAGCAGTCGAGGAGGCGGGAGTCACACAGATACGCAGTATTTT
abundance: few; j_gene: TRBJ2-2; d_gene: -; v_gene: TRBV14; CDR3aa: CASSQGMRARGELFF; CDR3nt: TGTGCCAGCAGCCAAGGCATGCGGGCCCGCGGGGAGCTGTTTTTT
abundance: -; j_gene: TRBJ2-1; d_gene: TRBD2; v_gene: TRBV7-7; CDR3aa: CASSLVAGGPSYNEQFF; CDR3nt: TGTGCCAGCAGCTTAGTAGCGGGAGGACCATCCTACAATGAGCAGTTCTTC
abundance: -; j_gene: TRBJ2-3; d_gene: -; v_gene: TRBV2; CDR3aa: CASSEAEATQYF; CDR3nt: TGTGCCAGCAGTGAAGCTGAGGCTACGCAGTATTTT
abundance: -; j_gene: TRBJ2-7; d_gene: -; v_gene: TRBV5-6; CDR3aa: CASSLARRPSYEQYF; CDR3nt: TGTGCCAGCAGCTTGGCCAGGAGGCCCTCCTACGAGCAGTACTTC
abundance: -; j_gene: TRBJ2-3; d_gene: TRBD2; v_gene: TRBV7-2; CDR3aa: CASSFRLAASTDTQYF; CDR3nt: TGTGCCAGCAGCTTTCGACTAGCGGCTAGCACAGATACGCAGTATTTT
abundance: -; j_gene: TRBJ1-5; d_gene: -; v_gene: TRBV7-8; CDR3aa: CASSLNLRNQPQHF; CDR3nt: TGTGCCAGCAGCTTGAACCTCCGCAATCAGCCCCAGCATTTT